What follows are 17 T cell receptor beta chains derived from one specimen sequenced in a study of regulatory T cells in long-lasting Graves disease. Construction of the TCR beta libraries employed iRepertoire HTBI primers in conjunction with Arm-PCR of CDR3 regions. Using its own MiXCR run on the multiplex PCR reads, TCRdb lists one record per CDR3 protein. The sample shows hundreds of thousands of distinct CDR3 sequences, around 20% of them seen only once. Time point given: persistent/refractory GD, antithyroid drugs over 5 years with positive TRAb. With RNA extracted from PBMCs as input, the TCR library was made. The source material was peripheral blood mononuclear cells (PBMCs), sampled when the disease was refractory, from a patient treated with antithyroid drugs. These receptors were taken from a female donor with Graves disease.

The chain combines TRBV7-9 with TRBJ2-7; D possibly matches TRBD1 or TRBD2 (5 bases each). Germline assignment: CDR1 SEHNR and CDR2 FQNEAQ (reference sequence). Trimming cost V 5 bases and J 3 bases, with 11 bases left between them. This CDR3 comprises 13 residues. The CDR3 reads CASSPDSGYEQYF. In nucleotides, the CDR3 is TGTGCCAGCAGCCCAGACAGCGGCTACGAGCAGTACTTC.

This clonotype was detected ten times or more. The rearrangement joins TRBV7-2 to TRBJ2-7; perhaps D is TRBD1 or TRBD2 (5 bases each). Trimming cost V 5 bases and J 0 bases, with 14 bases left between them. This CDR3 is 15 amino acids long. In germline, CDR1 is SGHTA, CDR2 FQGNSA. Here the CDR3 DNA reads TGTGCCAGCAGCCAAGGGACCTATGACTCCTACGAGCAGTACTTC. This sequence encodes CASSQGTYDSYEQYF. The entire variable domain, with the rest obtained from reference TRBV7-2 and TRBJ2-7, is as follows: GAGVSQSPSNKVTEKGKDVELRCDPISGHTALYWYRQSLGQGLEFLIYFQGNSAPDKSGLPSDRFSAERTGGSVSTLTIQRTQQEDSAVYLCASSQGTYDSYEQYFGPGTRLTVT.

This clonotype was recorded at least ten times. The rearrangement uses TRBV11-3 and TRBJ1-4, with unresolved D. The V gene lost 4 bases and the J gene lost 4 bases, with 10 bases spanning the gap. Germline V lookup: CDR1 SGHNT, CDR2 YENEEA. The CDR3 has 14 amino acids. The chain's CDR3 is CASSSGSFNEKLFF. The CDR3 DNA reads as TGTGCCAGCAGCTCGGGCAGCTTTAATGAAAAACTGTTTTTT. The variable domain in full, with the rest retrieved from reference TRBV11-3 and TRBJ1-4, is EAGVVQSPRYKIIEKKQPVAFWCNPISGHNTLYWYLQNLGQGPELLIRYENEEAVDDSQLPKDRFSAERLKGVDSTLKIQPAELGDSAVYLCASSSGSFNEKLFFGSGTQLSVL.

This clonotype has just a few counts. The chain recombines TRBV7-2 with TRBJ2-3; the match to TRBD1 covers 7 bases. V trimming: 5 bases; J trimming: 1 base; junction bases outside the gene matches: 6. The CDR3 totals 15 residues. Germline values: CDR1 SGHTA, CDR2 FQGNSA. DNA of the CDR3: TGTGCCAGCAGCCACACAGGGGTTCGCACAGATACGCAGTATTTT. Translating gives CASSHTGVRTDTQYF.

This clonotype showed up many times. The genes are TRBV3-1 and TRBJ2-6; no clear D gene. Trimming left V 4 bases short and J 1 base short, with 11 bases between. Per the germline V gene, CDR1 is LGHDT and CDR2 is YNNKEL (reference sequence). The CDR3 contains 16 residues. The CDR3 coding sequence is TGTGCCAGCAGCCCCCGAGGATTATCTGGGGCCAACGTCCTGACTTTC. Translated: CASSPRGLSGANVLTF.

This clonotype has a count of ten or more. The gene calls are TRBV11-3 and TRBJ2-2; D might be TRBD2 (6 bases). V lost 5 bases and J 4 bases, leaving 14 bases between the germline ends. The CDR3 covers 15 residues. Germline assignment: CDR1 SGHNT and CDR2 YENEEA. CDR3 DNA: TGTGCCAGCAGCCCGCTCGGGACTTTCACCGGGGAGCTGTTTTTT. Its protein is CASSPLGTFTGELFF.

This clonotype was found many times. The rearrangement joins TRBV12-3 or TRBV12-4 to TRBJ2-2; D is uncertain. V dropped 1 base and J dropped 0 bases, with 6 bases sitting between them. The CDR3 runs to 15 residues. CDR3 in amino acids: CASSLGRANTGELFF. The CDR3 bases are TGTGCCAGCAGTTTAGGGCGAGCGAACACCGGGGAGCTGTTTTTT.

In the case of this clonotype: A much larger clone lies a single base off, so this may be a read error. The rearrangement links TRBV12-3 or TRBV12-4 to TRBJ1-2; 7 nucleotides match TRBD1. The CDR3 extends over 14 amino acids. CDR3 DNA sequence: TGTGCCAGCAGTTCCCTACAGGGGATGGATGGCTGCACCTTC. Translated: CASSSLQGMDGCTF.

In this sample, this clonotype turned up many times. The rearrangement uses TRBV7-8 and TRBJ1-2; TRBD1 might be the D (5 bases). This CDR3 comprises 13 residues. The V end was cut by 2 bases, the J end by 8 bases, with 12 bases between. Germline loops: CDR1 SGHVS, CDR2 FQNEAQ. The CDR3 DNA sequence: TGTGCCAGCAGCTTATTCAGGGAGGGGGGCTACACCTTC. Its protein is CASSLFREGGYTF.

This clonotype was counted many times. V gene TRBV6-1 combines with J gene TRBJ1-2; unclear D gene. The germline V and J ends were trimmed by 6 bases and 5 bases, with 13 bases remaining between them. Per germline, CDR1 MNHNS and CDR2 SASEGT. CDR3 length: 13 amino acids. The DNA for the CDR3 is TGTGCCAGCAGCCCCGGCACCATTTATGGCTACACCTTC. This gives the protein CASSPGTIYGYTF.

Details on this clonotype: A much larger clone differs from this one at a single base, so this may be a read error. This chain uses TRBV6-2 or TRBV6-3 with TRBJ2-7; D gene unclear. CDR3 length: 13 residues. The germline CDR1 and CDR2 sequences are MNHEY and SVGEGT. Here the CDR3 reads CASSDFPSYEQHF. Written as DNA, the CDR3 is TGTGCCAGCAGCGACTTTCCCTCCTACGAGCAGCACTTC.

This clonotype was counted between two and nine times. This CDR3 is CASTDSDNSPLHF. CDR3 bases: TGCGCCAGCACGGACAGTGATAATTCACCCCTCCACTTT. The chain combines TRBV5-1 with TRBJ1-6, with TRBD1 as a possible D gene (6 bases). This CDR3 region has 13 residues. V was pared by 6 bases and J by 5 bases, with 9 bases between. Per the germline V gene, CDR1 is SGHRS and CDR2 is YFSETQ.

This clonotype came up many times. The CDR3 reads CASSPGLWETQYF. CDR3 in DNA: TGTGCCAGCAGTCCAGGGTTGTGGGAGACCCAGTACTTC. The rearrangement links TRBV6-2 or TRBV6-3 to TRBJ2-5, with D possibly TRBD1 on 5 matching bases. Germline loops: CDR1 MNHEY, CDR2 SVGEGT. V was cut by 5 bases and J by 5 bases, with 12 bases left in between. The CDR3 covers 13 residues.

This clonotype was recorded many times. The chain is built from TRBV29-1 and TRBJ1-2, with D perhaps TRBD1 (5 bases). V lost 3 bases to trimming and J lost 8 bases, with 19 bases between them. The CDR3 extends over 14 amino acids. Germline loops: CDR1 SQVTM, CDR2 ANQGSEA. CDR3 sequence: CSVDGGSREHGYTF. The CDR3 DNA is TGCAGCGTTGACGGCGGATCCAGGGAACACGGCTACACCTTC.

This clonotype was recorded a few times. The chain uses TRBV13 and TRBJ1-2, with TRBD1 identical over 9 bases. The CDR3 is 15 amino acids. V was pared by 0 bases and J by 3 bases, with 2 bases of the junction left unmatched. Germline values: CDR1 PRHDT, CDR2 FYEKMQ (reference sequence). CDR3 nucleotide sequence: TGTGCCAGCAGCTTAGGAGGGACAGGGTACTATGGCTACACCTTC. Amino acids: CASSLGGTGYYGYTF.

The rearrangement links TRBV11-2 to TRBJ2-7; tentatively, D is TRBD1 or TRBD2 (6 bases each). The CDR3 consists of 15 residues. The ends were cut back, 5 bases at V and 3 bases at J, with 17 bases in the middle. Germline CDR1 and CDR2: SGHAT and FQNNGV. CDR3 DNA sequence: TGTGCCAGCAGCCCGGAGGGGGTACCTATCTACGAGCAGTACTTC. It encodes CASSPEGVPIYEQYF.

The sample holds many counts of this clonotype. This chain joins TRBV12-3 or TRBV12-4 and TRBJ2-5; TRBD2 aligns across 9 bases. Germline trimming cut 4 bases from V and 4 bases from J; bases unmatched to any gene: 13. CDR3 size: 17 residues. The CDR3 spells CASSWGLASARRETQYF. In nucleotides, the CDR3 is TGTGCCAGCAGTTGGGGACTAGCTTCTGCCCGTCGAGAGACCCAGTACTTC.